This T cell receptor beta chain emerged from a study of blood T cell repertoires in COVID-19. Across the whole study: The samples span acute and convalescent COVID-19 from the United States, Italy and Spain. In each case, the material was cDNA or gDNA derived from T cells, B-cell-depleted T cells, or PBMCs.

Seattle cases were enrolled at active infection and followed longitudinally. Original handling: Reference gene primer amplification gave nucleated cell count estimates. TCRdb's table, derived via immunoSEQ multiplex PCR, lists solely in-frame clones and lacks some. Clone size and the V and J calls come from that table; the DNA yielded D and trimming. Of 130,000 to 150,000 clones listed, roughly three quarters were seen once; the top ten hold roughly 5.2%. The CDR3 totals 11 residues. Germline loops: CDR1 MNHEY, CDR2 SVGEGT. The V and J ends lost 1 base and 8 bases respectively, with 5 bases between them.

The TCR sequence derives from a woman aged 70-85 years with COVID-19, enrolled during active disease. The chain uses TRBV6-2 or TRBV6-3 and TRBJ1-1; no clear D. Sample: peripheral blood. CDR3 in DNA: TGTGCCAGCAGTTACTTCCAAGAAGCTTTCTTT. This codes for CASSYFQEAFF.